This TCR beta chain came from a study of blood T cell repertoires in COVID-19. Study-wide context: In each case, the material was cDNA or gDNA derived from T cells, B-cell-depleted T cells, or PBMCs.

Germline CDR1 reads SNHLY; CDR2 reads FYNNEI. V shed 6 bases and J shed 7 bases, with 13 bases lying between them. This CDR3 comprises 14 residues. Assignment of participants to cohorts was predicated upon participant-reported clinical history. In the original processing: For nucleated cells, counts were estimated from reference gene primer amplification. The assay was immunoSEQ multiplex PCR, and TCRdb's table has in-frame clones only and misses some. V and J calls and clone size are those listed in that table; D and trimming were worked out from the DNA. This sample has approximately 470,000 clones, with about nine tenths found just once.

This chain links TRBV2 with TRBJ1-6, with D uncertain. The origin of this receptor is a woman younger than 30 who had recovered from COVID-19. Sequenced material: PBMCs or T cells enriched from blood (not recorded which). CDR3 loop: CASSVEGENSPLHF. The CDR3 coding sequence is TGTGCCAGCAGCGTTGAGGGCGAAAATTCACCCCTCCACTTT.